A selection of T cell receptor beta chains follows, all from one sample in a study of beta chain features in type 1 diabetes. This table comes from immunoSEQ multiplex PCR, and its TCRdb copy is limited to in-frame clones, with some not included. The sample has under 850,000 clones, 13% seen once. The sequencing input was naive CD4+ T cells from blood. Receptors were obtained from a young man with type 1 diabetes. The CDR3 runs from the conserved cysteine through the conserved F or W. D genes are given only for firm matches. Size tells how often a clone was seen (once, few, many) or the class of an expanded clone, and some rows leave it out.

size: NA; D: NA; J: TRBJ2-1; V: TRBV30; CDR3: CAWSGRRGSYNEQFF; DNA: TGTGCCTGGAGTGGTCGCAGGGGCTCCTACAATGAGCAGTTCTTC
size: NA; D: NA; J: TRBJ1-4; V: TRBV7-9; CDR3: CASNQGPNEKLFF; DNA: TGTGCCAGCAACCAGGGCCCTAATGAAAAACTGTTTTTT
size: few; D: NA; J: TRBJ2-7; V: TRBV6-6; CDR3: CASSPGISYEQYF; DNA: TGTGCCAGCTCACCCGGGATTTCCTACGAGCAGTACTTC
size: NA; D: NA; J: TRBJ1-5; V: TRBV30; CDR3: CAWSGVNQPQHF; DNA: TGTGCCTGGAGTGGGGTGAATCAGCCCCAGCATTTT
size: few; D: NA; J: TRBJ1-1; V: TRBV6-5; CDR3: CASSYYAEAFF; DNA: TGTGCCAGCAGTTACTACGCCGAAGCTTTCTTT
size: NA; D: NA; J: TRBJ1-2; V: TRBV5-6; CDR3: CASSFQGYGYTF; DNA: TGTGCCAGCAGCTTTCAGGGGTATGGCTACACCTTC
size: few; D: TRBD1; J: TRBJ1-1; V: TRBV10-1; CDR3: CASSDPGQGHNEAFF; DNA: TGCGCCAGCAGTGACCCTGGACAGGGACACAATGAAGCTTTCTTT
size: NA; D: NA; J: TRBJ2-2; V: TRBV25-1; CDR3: CASSPVTNANTGELFF; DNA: TGTGCCAGCAGTCCGGTTACAAACGCGAACACCGGGGAGCTGTTTTTT
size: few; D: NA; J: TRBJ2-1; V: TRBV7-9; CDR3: CASSSGGQSIHSYNEQFF; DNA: TGTGCCAGCAGCTCGGGGGGACAGTCCATCCACTCCTACAATGAGCAGTTCTTC
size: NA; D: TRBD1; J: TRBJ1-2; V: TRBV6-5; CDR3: CASSYTGTDYGYTF; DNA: TGTGCCAGCAGTTATACCGGGACAGACTATGGCTACACCTTC
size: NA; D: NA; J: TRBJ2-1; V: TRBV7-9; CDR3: CASSLRGRDNEQFF; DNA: TGTGCCAGCAGCCTCAGGGGTAGGGACAATGAGCAGTTCTTC
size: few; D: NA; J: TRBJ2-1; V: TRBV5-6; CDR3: CASSLDLVENEQFF; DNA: TGTGCCAGCAGCTTGGATCTAGTGGAGAATGAGCAGTTCTTC
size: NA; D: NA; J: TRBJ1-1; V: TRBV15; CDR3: CATSRERGQRNTEAFF; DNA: TGTGCCACCAGCAGAGAACGCGGACAGAGGAACACTGAAGCTTTCTTT
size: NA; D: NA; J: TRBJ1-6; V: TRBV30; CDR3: CAWSVWSFTNSYSPLHF; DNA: TGTGCCTGGAGTGTATGGTCCTTTACAAACAGTTATTCACCCCTCCACTTT
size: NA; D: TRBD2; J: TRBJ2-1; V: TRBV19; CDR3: CASSLGLVGRYNEQFF; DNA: TGTGCCAGTAGTCTGGGACTAGTCGGACGGTACAATGAGCAGTTCTTC
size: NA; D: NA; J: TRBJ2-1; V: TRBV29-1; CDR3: CSVRPPGGQDNEQFF; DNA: TGCAGCGTCCGCCCGCCGGGGGGCCAGGACAATGAGCAGTTCTTC
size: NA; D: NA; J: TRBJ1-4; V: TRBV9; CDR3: CASSADAWEKLFF; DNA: TGTGCCAGCAGCGCGGATGCGTGGGAAAAACTGTTTTTT
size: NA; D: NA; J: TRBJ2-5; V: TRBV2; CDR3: CASNGGEETQYF; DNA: TGTGCCAGCAACGGCGGGGAAGAGACCCAGTACTTC
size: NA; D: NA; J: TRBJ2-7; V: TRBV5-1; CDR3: CASSSAVGYEQYF; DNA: TGCGCCAGCAGCTCCGCCGTGGGGTACGAGCAGTACTTC
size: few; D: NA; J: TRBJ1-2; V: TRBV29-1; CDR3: CSASHGYGYTF; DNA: TGCAGCGCCTCACACGGCTATGGCTACACCTTC
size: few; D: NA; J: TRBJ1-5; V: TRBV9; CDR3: CASSVQGAGQPQHF; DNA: TGTGCCAGCAGCGTACAGGGAGCAGGTCAGCCCCAGCATTTT
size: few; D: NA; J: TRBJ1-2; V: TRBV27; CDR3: CASSPQTLANYGYTF; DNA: TGTGCCAGCAGTCCCCAGACCCTAGCTAACTATGGCTACACCTTC
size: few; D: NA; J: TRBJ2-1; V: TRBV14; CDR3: CASSHAGLPMGNEQFF; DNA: TGTGCCAGCAGCCACGCGGGACTCCCGATGGGCAATGAGCAGTTCTTC
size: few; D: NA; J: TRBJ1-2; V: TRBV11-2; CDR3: CASSLGYGYTF; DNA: TGTGCCAGCAGCTTAGGCTATGGCTACACCTTC
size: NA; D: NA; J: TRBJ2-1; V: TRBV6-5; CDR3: CASTLDTSSYNEQFF; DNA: TGTGCCAGCACCTTGGACACGAGCTCCTACAATGAGCAGTTCTTC
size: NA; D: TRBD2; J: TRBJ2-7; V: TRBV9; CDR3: CASSGSGGADEQYF; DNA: TGTGCCAGCAGCGGTAGCGGGGGGGCGGACGAGCAGTACTTC
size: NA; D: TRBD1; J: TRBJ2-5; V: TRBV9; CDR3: CASSFDREETQYF; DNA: TGTGCCAGCAGCTTTGACAGGGAAGAGACCCAGTACTTC
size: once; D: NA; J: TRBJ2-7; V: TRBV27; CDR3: CASSGGHFYEQYF; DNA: TGTGCCAGCAGCGGTGGACATTTCTACGAGCAGTACTTC
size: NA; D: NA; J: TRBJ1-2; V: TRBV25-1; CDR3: CASSESGRVDYGYTF; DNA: TGTGCCAGCAGTGAATCCGGCAGGGTGGACTATGGCTACACCTTC
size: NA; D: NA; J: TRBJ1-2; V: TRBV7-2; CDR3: CASSLARTVYGYTF; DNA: TGTGCCAGCAGCTTGGCCCGGACAGTTTATGGCTACACCTTC
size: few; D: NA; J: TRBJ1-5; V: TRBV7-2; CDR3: CASSVFGVNSNQPQHF; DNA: TGTGCCAGCAGCGTATTCGGCGTAAATAGCAATCAGCCCCAGCATTTT
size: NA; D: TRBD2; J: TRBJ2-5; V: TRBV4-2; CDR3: CASSQEGLAEGETQYF; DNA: TGTGCCAGCAGCCAAGAAGGACTAGCGGAAGGAGAGACCCAGTACTTC
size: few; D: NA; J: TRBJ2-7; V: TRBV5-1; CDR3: CASSLSGHPSYEQYF; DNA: TGCGCCAGCAGCTTGTCGGGACACCCATCCTACGAGCAGTACTTC
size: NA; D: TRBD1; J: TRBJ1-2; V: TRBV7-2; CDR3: CASSTPGQAQANYGYTF; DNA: TGTGCCAGCAGCACCCCGGGACAGGCTCAAGCTAACTATGGCTACACCTTC
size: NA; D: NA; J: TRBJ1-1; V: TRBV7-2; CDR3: CASSLFGGGMNTEAFF; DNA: TGTGCCAGCAGCTTATTCGGGGGAGGTATGAACACTGAAGCTTTCTTT
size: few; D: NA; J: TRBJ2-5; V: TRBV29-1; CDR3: CSVGSPPETQYF; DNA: TGCAGCGTTGGTTCACCCCCAGAGACCCAGTACTTC
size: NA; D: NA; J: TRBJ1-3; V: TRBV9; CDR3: CASSSQGNTIYF; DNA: TGTGCCAGCAGCTCGCAAGGAAACACCATATATTTT
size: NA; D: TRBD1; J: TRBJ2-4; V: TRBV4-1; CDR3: CASSQADGTAFQYF; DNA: TGCGCCAGCAGCCAAGCCGACGGGACAGCCTTTCAGTACTTC
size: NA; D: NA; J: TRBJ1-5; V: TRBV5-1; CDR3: CASSLSGENQPQHF; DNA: TGCGCCAGCAGCTTGTCGGGGGAAAATCAGCCCCAGCATTTT
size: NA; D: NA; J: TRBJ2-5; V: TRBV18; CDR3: CASSPPGPGQKETQYF; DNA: TGTGCCAGCTCACCACCGGGCCCGGGGCAAAAAGAGACCCAGTACTTC
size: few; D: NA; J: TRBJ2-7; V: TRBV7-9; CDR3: CASSLGGESYEQYF; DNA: TGTGCCAGCAGCTTAGGAGGAGAGTCCTACGAGCAGTACTTC
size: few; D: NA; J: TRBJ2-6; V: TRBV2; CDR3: CASSELGTGANVLTF; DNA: TGTGCCAGCAGTGAATTGGGGACCGGGGCCAACGTCCTGACTTTC
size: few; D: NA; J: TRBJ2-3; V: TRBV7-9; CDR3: CASSPLWTDTQYF; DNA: TGTGCCAGCAGCCCCCTTTGGACAGATACGCAGTATTTT
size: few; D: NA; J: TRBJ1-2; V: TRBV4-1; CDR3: CASSQGGAGGAGLGGYTF; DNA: TGCGCCAGCAGCCAAGGCGGAGCGGGGGGCGCAGGGTTAGGGGGCTACACCTTC
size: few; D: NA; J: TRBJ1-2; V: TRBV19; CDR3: CASSISAPGSYGYTF; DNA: TGTGCCAGTAGTATTTCTGCCCCAGGGAGCTATGGCTACACCTTC
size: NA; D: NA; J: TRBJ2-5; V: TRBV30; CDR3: CAWSVEVGEAQYF; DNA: TGTGCCTGGAGTGTAGAAGTTGGTGAGGCCCAGTACTTC
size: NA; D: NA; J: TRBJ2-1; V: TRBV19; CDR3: CASSRSWAGASRNEQFF; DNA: TGTGCCAGTAGTCGATCTTGGGCAGGAGCCTCTAGGAATGAGCAGTTCTTC
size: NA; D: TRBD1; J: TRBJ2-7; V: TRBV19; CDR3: CASSGQVEEQYF; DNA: TGTGCCAGTAGTGGACAGGTGGAAGAGCAGTACTTC
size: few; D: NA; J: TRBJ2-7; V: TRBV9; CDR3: CASSVGAAVISYEQYF; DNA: TGTGCCAGCAGCGTAGGTGCAGCGGTAATCTCCTACGAGCAGTACTTC
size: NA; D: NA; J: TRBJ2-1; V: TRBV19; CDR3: CASSTSYSVDEQFF; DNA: TGTGCCAGTAGTACCTCCTATAGCGTCGATGAGCAGTTCTTC
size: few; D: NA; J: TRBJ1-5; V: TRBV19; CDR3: CASSRGVYQPQHF; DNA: TGTGCCAGTAGTAGGGGTGTCTATCAGCCCCAGCATTTT
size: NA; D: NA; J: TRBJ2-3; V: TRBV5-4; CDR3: CASSLLPAYLPDTQYF; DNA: TGTGCCAGCAGCTTACTCCCCGCATACCTCCCAGATACGCAGTATTTT
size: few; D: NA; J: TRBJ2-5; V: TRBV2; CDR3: CASSEGSFQETQYF; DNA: TGTGCCAGCAGTGAAGGTAGCTTCCAAGAGACCCAGTACTTC
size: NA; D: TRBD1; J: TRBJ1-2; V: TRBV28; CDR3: CASRGTVPAHGYTF; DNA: TGTGCCAGCAGAGGGACAGTTCCTGCTCATGGCTACACCTTC
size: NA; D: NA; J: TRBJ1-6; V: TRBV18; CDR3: CASSPRGGESPLHF; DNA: TGTGCCAGCTCACCGCGGGGTGGCGAGTCACCCCTCCACTTT
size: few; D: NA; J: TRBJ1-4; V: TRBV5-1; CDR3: CASSSGGQSREKLFF; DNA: TGCGCCAGCAGCTCCGGAGGACAGTCCCGGGAAAAACTGTTTTTT
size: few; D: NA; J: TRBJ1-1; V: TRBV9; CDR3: CASSVGARENTEAFF; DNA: TGTGCCAGCAGCGTAGGAGCTAGGGAGAACACTGAAGCTTTCTTT
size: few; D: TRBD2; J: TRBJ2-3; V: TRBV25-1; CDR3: CASRGGLVGTDTQYF; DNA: TGTGCCAGCAGGGGGGGACTAGTTGGTACAGATACGCAGTATTTT
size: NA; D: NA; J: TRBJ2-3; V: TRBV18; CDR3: CASSPGTGTDTQYF; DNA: TGTGCCAGCTCGCCGGGGACCGGCACAGATACGCAGTATTTT
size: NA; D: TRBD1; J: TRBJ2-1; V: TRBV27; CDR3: CASRGTGSYNEQFF; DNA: TGTGCCAGCAGGGGGACAGGGTCGTACAATGAGCAGTTCTTC